Described below is a single TCR beta chain sequence and its context. Its recognized antigen is unknown. Per-nucleotide qualities are absent, and no much larger clonotype sits a single base away. This sample stems from a study of shared clonotypes between healthy human individuals (TCRdb year 2020). In the study overall: The cohort comprised a couple of women and three men aged 18 to 49 years. For each donor, CD4 naive and CD4 memory were each given three plates, CD8 naive was given two plates, and CD8 memory was given one plate. The study deeply sequenced blood TCR repertoires of about 5 healthy adults to estimate repertoire size and the extent of clonotype sharing between individuals. To increase sequencing depth and limit assay-specific biases, TCR repertoire library preparation and sequencing were carried out by different laboratories using diverse techniques. Leukapheresis yielded between about 0.85 and 10 billion PBMCs per donor.

The cysteine opens and the phenylalanine closes a CDR3 of 14 amino acids. The kept DNA is CDR3 alone, 42 bases in frame from the first base. The germline V gene encodes CDR1 KGHSH and CDR2 LQKENI. Clipping removes 1 base from V and 8 bases from J, with 4 as the unmatched junction base count. TCR CDR3 regions were amplified from genomic DNA by multiplex PCR using the deep immunoSEQ assay. For each cell subset, the extracted genomic DNA was distributed evenly across all wells of several immunoSEQ 96-well plates, and each plate served as one replicate. Each replicate PCR for sorted subsets received about 210 ng genomic DNA, equal to tens of thousands of T cell genomes. The purified libraries were quantified using a Qubit 3.0 fluorometer, sized with a Bioanalyzer 2100, and then quantified again using the KAPA Library Quantification kit. Every immunoSEQ 96-well plate was sequenced on a dedicated single-read 150-cycle Illumina NextSeq 550 flow cell. As for the authors' bioinformatics: Because the immunoSEQ output held only junctional sequences and lacked quality scores, the filtering could not match the filtering applied to full-length reads. Sequences were annotated with PyIR, a Python wrapper for IgBLAST v1.9, and V/J genes and CDR3 were assigned using IMGT germline references. Reads were filtered out if the reads had weak V/J assignments (E-value above 1e-6), no CDR3, stop codons, out-of-frame junctions, or ambiguous translated residues. V3J clonotypes were defined as sequences sharing an identical inferred V gene, J gene, and CDR3 amino acid sequence. To compute the percentage overlap between repertoires, the number of shared unique clonotypes was divided by the size of the smaller repertoire. Richness of each repertoire was evaluated using RTK rarefaction, the Chao1 estimator, and Recon v2.1 estimates of unobserved clonotypes. Generation probabilities for all TCRbeta clonotypes obtained by the gDNA method from a handful of donors were computed using OLGA. TCRdb stores this immuneACCESS table with in-frame sequences only. Part of the clones is absent; in the studies checked, under half of the shortfall reflects unresolved V genes, and no reason is known for the rest. V and J calls and clone size are as listed in that table; D and trimming were resolved from the DNA. The sample table holds over 850,000 clones, of which 75% to 80% were seen once. In total, the top ten clones hold approximately 0.5% of the sample.

Overall results and qualifications from the work: Only blood was sampled, and tissue TCR repertoires likely differ from those in blood. Across a handful of donors, 5% to 6% of naive CD4, approximately 3.6% of naive CD8, about 2.3% of memory CD4, and under 0.45% of memory CD8 clonotypes were shared. Naive subsets generally had larger estimated clonotype richness than memory subsets did. Because the study included only a small number of donors, the genetic and exposure-history diversity represented was limited. Compared with non-shared clonotypes, the clonotypes found in all four sorted-subset donors had higher generation probabilities. Rarefaction of sorted-subset datasets indicated incomplete sequencing despite the large sequencing depth. Based on pairwise subsampling, the degree of clonotype sharing among donors was expected to be affected by sequencing depth.

The donors were healthy, HIV-negative adults with no recently reported acute infections or vaccinations. Every donor was a Caucasian adult residing in Nashville, Tennessee, USA. CD4+ T cells were enriched by magnetic negative selection; naive cells were then positively selected on CD45RA, and the negative fraction formed the memory subset. Blood was collected by leukapheresis, and PBMCs were isolated by Ficoll-Histopaque density gradient centrifugation and then cryopreserved in liquid nitrogen vapor phase. Purity and quantity of every magnetically sorted T cell population were checked by analytical flow cytometry. Each sorted fraction had its genomic DNA isolated and then quantified by UV absorbance on a Nanodrop 2000c.

The rearranged segments are TRBV18 and TRBJ1-2; 10 bases in the junction line up with TRBD1. The sequenced sample was memory CD4+ T cells from PBMCs. The cell subset or site label on this specimen signifies: CD45RA-negative fraction. The sequence came from a young man in good health. Some clones in this sample may be carry-over from other donors' samples. The nucleotide sequence reads TGTGCCAGCTCACCACTGGGACAGGGGCAAGGCTACACCTTC. Its product reads: CASSPLGQGQGYTF.